This TCR beta chain stems from a study of T cell responses to AZD1222 COVID-19 vaccine. The germline CDR1 and CDR2 sequences are SNHLY and FYNNEI. The V end lost 7 bases, the J end lost 0 bases, and 7 bases lay between the germline ends. The CDR3 consists of 12 residues. The data were produced by immunoSEQ multiplex PCR, yet TCRdb's version contains in-frame clones alone and is incomplete. The repertoire consists of 72,000 or so clones, with about nine tenths occurring once and the leading ten covering approximately 4.5%. The TCR originated in an adult in good health. The J gene is TRBJ2-7, the V gene TRBV2; no firm D call. Specimen: peripheral blood, collected on day 0 of AZD1222 vaccination. The CDR3 here is CASTPTSYEQYF. The CDR3 nucleotides read TGTGCCAGCACCCCGACCTCCTACGAGCAGTACTTC.